This T cell receptor (beta chain) came from a study of T cells after yellow fever vaccination. Findings and caveats of the study: A minor fraction of clonotypes spanned both CD4 and CD8 compartments. In FACS-sorted repertoires, abundant clonotypes from the bulk population could appear as contaminants.

This clonotype was detected only a few times. Its antigen is not known. Production of TCR cDNA was by 5'RACE template switching, which also added a universal primer site and UMIs. TCRdb independently ran MiXCR on the 5' RACE reads; one entry per CDR3 protein. The profile shows approximately 250,000 distinct CDR3 sequences, about 7% of them singletons. The TCR was taken from a man aged 30 to 45 who received the YFV17D yellow fever vaccine. Sequenced material: CD4+ T cells sorted from PBMCs, taken on the day of the yellow fever booster vaccination.

DNA of the CDR3: TGTGCCAGCAGTAGCAGGGGACTCCCCAAAAACATTCAGTACTTC. Encoded protein: CASSSRGLPKNIQYF. The gene calls are TRBV6-2 or TRBV6-3 and TRBJ2-4; D is possibly TRBD1 or TRBD2 (6 bases each). The germline gives CDR1 MNHEY, CDR2 SVGEGT. V lost 5 bases and J lost 2, with 13 bases in between. The CDR3 sequence is 15 residues long.